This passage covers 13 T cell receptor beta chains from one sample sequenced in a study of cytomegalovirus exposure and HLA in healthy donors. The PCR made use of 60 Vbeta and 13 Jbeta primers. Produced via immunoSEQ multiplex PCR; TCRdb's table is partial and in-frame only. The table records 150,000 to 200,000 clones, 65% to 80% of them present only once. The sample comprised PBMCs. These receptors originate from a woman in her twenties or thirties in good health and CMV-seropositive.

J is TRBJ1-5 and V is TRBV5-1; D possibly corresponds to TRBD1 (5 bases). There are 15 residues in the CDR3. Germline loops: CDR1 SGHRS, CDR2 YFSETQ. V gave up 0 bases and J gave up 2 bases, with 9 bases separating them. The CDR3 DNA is TGCGCCAGCAGCTTGGAGGGAGGGGGCAATCAGCCCCAGCATTTT. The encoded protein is CASSLEGGGNQPQHF.

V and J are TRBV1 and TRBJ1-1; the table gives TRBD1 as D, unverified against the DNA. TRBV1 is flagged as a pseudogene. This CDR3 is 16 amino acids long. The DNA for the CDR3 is TGCACCAGCAGCCAAGATTTTCAGGGGGCGCATATTGAAGCTTTCTTT. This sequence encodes CTSSQDFQGAHIEAFF.

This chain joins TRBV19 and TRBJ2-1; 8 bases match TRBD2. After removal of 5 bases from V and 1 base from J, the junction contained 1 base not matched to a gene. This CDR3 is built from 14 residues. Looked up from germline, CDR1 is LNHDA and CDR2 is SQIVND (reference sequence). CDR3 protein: CASSQRGSYNEQFF. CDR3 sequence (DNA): TGTGCCAGTAGTCAGCGGGGGTCCTACAATGAGCAGTTCTTC.

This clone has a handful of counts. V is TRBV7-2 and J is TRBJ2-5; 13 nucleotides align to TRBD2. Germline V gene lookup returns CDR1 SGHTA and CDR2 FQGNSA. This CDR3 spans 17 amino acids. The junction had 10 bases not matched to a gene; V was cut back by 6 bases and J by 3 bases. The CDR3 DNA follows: TGTGCCAGCAGATTGGGACTAGCGGGACGGGAGAAAGAGACCCAGTACTTC. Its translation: CASRLGLAGREKETQYF.

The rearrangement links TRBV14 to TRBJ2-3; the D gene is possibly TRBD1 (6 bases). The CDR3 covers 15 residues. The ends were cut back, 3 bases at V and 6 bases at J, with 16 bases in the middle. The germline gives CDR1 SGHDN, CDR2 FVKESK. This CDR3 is CASSHRLGAVDTQYF. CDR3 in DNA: TGTGCCAGCAGCCATCGTTTGGGGGCAGTCGATACGCAGTATTTT.

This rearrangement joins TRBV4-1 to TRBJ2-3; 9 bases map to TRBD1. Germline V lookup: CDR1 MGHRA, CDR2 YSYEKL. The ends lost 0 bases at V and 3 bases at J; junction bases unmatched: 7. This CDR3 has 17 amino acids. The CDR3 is CASSQDRNRGLTDTQYF. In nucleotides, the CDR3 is TGCGCCAGCAGCCAAGATCGGAACAGGGGGCTTACAGATACGCAGTATTTT.

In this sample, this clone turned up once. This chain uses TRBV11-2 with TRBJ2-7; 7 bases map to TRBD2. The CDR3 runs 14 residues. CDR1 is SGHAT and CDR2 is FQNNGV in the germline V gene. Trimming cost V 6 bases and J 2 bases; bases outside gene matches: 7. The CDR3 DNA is TGTGCCAGCAGTCCCAGCGGGGCAACCTACGAGCAGTACTTC. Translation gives CASSPSGATYEQYF.

The CDR3 DNA reads TGTGCCAGCAGTCGTCAGTCGAACACTGAAGCTTTCTTT. Its protein is CASSRQSNTEAFF. This chain joins TRBV2 and TRBJ1-1; D unresolved. The CDR3 is 13 amino acids. The ends were cut back, 5 bases at V and 1 base at J, with 8 bases in the middle. The germline CDR1 and CDR2 sequences are SNHLY and FYNNEI.

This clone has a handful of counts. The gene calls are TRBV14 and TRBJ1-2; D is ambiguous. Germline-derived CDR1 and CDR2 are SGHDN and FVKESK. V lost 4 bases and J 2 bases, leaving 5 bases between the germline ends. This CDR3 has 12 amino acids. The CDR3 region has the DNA TGTGCCAGCAGCCGAGGCAACTATGGCTACACCTTC. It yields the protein CASSRGNYGYTF.

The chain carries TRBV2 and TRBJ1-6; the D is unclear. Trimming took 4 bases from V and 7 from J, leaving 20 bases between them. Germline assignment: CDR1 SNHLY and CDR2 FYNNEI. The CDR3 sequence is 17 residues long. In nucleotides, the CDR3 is TGTGCCAGCAGTGTTGGGCAGCCGACCCTCTCCAATTCACCCCTCCACTTT. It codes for CASSVGQPTLSNSPLHF.

Here the CDR3 DNA reads TGTGCCAGCAGCCTACGGACTTTCACAGATACGCAGTATTTT. As protein: CASSLRTFTDTQYF. The chain uses TRBV9 and TRBJ2-3; tentative D call: TRBD2 (5 bases). This CDR3 contains 14 residues. The germline gives CDR1 SGDLS, CDR2 YYNGEE. The V end lost 4 bases, the J end lost 2 bases, and 11 bases lay between the germline ends.

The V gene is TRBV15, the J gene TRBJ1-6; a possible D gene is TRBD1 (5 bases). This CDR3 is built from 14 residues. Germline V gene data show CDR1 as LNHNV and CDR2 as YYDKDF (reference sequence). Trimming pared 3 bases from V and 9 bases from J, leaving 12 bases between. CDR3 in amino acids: CATSRRGEGSPLHF. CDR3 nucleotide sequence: TGTGCCACCAGCAGGCGAGGGGAGGGTTCACCCCTCCACTTT. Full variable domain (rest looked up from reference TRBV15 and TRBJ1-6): DAMVIQNPRYQVTQFGKPVTLSCSQTLNHNVMYWYQQKSSQAPKLLFHYYDKDFNNEADTPDNFQSRRPNTSFCFLDIRSPGLGDTAMYLCATSRRGEGSPLHFGNGTRLTVT.

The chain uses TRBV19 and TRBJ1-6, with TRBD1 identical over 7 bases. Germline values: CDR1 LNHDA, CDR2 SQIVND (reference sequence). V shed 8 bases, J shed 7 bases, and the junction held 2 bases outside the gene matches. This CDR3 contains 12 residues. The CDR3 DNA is TGTGCCAGTTGGGACAGAAATTCACCCCTCCACTTT. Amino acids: CASWDRNSPLHF.